This T cell receptor beta chain comes out of a study of blood T cell repertoires in COVID-19. Study in general: Donors in the United States, Italy and Spain gave samples during acute or convalescent COVID-19. PBMCs, B-cell-depleted T cells, or T cells were the source of the cDNA or gDNA that made up the material.

Per the authors' pipeline: Counts of nucleated cells, estimated from reference gene primer amplification, were obtained. Assay used: immunoSEQ multiplex PCR; TCRdb lists only in-frame clones, some missing. That table furnishes V, J and clone size, whereas the DNA furnished D and trimming. Seen here are roughly 88,000 clones, under 95% observed once, and the top ten hold just under 4%. V shed 0 bases and J 4 bases; nucleotides not matched to a gene: 7. This CDR3 has 18 residues. Per germline, CDR1 KGHSH and CDR2 LQKENI. This TCR was recovered from a woman between 50 and 59 years old in a cohort sampled during active COVID-19. The sample consisted of peripheral blood. V gene TRBV18 combines with J gene TRBJ2-1, with TRBD2 identical over 12 bases. The CDR3 here is CASSPPQMGLAGYNEQFF. In nucleotides, the CDR3 is TGTGCCAGCTCACCACCGCAAATGGGACTAGCGGGTTACAATGAGCAGTTCTTC.